The rows below give T cell receptor beta chains drawn from one sample of a study of T cells in Graves' hyperthyroidism and ophthalmopathy. TCRdb re-analysed the multiplex PCR reads in MiXCR, keeping a single row per CDR3 protein. The profile covers 640,000 or so distinct CDR3 sequences, with approximately 15% appearing a single time and roughly 7% taken by the ten largest. The sample comprised blood. These receptors were collected from a woman between 18 and 29 years old with Graves' ophthalmopathy. Both conserved end residues are part of each CDR3. A D gene is named only where the DNA matches it firmly. Clone size, where shown, is once, few, many, or a class for clones that have expanded.

CDR3 DNA: TGTGCCAGCAGCTTAGAAGGGAGGCGCGGCACAGATACGCAGTATTTT
CDR3 protein: CASSLEGRRGTDTQYF
J gene: TRBJ2-3
V gene: TRBV7-2
D gene: .
clone size: many

CDR3 DNA: TGTGCCAGCAGCGAGGTGCACACCGGGGAGCTGTTTTTT
CDR3 protein: CASSEVHTGELFF
J gene: TRBJ2-2
V gene: TRBV7-3
D gene: .
clone size: many

CDR3 DNA: TGTGCCAGCAGTCAGACAGGGGTTGGGGATGAGCAGTTCTTC
CDR3 protein: CASSQTGVGDEQFF
J gene: TRBJ2-1
V gene: TRBV27
D gene: TRBD1
clone size: many

CDR3 DNA: TGCGCCAGCAGCCAATTCCAGGGGTCTAACTATGGCTACACCTTC
CDR3 protein: CASSQFQGSNYGYTF
J gene: TRBJ1-2
V gene: TRBV4-1
D gene: .
clone size: .

CDR3 DNA: TGTGCCAGCAGCCCCATATCCCCCGAGTTAAGCCCAGAGACCCAGTACTTC
CDR3 protein: CASSPISPELSPETQYF
J gene: TRBJ2-5
V gene: TRBV3-2
D gene: .
clone size: .

CDR3 DNA: TGTGCCAGCAGCTCCTTCAACAGGGTAGATACGCAGTATTTT
CDR3 protein: CASSSFNRVDTQYF
J gene: TRBJ2-3
V gene: TRBV7-9
D gene: .
clone size: many

CDR3 DNA: TGTGCCAGCAGGGCCACTACCCGGGCTTCACCCCTCCACTTT
CDR3 protein: CASRATTRASPLHF
J gene: TRBJ1-6
V gene: TRBV6-2/TRBV6-3
D gene: .
clone size: .

CDR3 DNA: TGCAGTGCTAGAGAAGGGACAGGGGTAAGCAATCAGCCCCAGCATTTT
CDR3 protein: CSAREGTGVSNQPQHF
J gene: TRBJ1-5
V gene: TRBV20-1
D gene: TRBD1
clone size: few

CDR3 DNA: TGTGCCAGCTCACCATGGGGCAAGGGTCCCTACGAGCAGTACTTC
CDR3 protein: CASSPWGKGPYEQYF
J gene: TRBJ2-7
V gene: TRBV18
D gene: .
clone size: .

CDR3 DNA: TGTGCCAGCAGTTTAAAAGCGGGCCCATCAGATGAGCAGTTCTTC
CDR3 protein: CASSLKAGPSDEQFF
J gene: TRBJ2-1
V gene: TRBV12-3/TRBV12-4
D gene: .
clone size: few

CDR3 DNA: TGCAGTGCCCCGGGGAGGGAACCCCACCTCTATGGCTACACCTTC
CDR3 protein: CSAPGREPHLYGYTF
J gene: TRBJ1-2
V gene: TRBV20-1
D gene: .
clone size: few

CDR3 DNA: TGTGCCAGCAGACCATGGGGACAGGGGGCTTTAATGAACACTGAAGCTTTCTTT
CDR3 protein: CASRPWGQGALMNTEAFF
J gene: TRBJ1-1
V gene: TRBV6-2/TRBV6-3
D gene: TRBD1
clone size: few

CDR3 DNA: TGTGCCAGTAGTAACGACAGGGGTGATTCACCCCTCCACTTT
CDR3 protein: CASSNDRGDSPLHF
J gene: TRBJ1-6
V gene: TRBV19
D gene: TRBD1
clone size: .

CDR3 DNA: TGTGCCAGTGGCCCCCAGGGGGCGGGTGGCTACACCTTC
CDR3 protein: CASGPQGAGGYTF
J gene: TRBJ1-2
V gene: TRBV19
D gene: TRBD1
clone size: .

CDR3 DNA: TGTGCCAGCGAACAATCCGGGACAGGGGGCAATTCACCCCTCCACTTT
CDR3 protein: CASEQSGTGGNSPLHF
J gene: TRBJ1-6
V gene: TRBV2
D gene: TRBD1
clone size: few

CDR3 DNA: TGTGCCAGCAGTTCACGATACCCATCAGCAGGGTACCGGCAGTTCTTC
CDR3 protein: CASSSRYPSAGYRQFF
J gene: TRBJ2-1
V gene: TRBV28
D gene: .
clone size: many

CDR3 DNA: TGTGCCAGCAGCGTAGGACAGGGGGCTTTTGGCTACACCTTC
CDR3 protein: CASSVGQGAFGYTF
J gene: TRBJ1-2
V gene: TRBV9
D gene: TRBD1
clone size: many

CDR3 DNA: TGTGCCAGCACCCCATGGGAGGGACGCGAGCAGTACTTC
CDR3 protein: CASTPWEGREQYF
J gene: TRBJ2-7
V gene: TRBV7-2
D gene: TRBD2
clone size: many

CDR3 DNA: TGTGCCAGCACGGGAGCAGAGACCCAGTACTTC
CDR3 protein: CASTGAETQYF
J gene: TRBJ2-5
V gene: TRBV25-1
D gene: .
clone size: .

CDR3 DNA: TGTGCCAGCAGTAAACATTTACAGGGATCTCCAGAGACCCAGTACTTC
CDR3 protein: CASSKHLQGSPETQYF
J gene: TRBJ2-5
V gene: TRBV12-3/TRBV12-4
D gene: .
clone size: many

CDR3 DNA: TGTGCCAGCAGTTACATCGGGCCCCAGGCTGATGAAAAACTGTTTTTT
CDR3 protein: CASSYIGPQADEKLFF
J gene: TRBJ1-4
V gene: TRBV27
D gene: .
clone size: .

CDR3 DNA: TGTGCCAGCAGCCAAGGTACCTATGTTGGGAATGAGCAGTTCTTC
CDR3 protein: CASSQGTYVGNEQFF
J gene: TRBJ2-1
V gene: TRBV3-1
D gene: .
clone size: .

CDR3 DNA: TGTGCCAGTAGTATGGGGGGTACCGGGGAGCTGTTTTTT
CDR3 protein: CASSMGGTGELFF
J gene: TRBJ2-2
V gene: TRBV19
D gene: .
clone size: .

CDR3 DNA: TGTGCCAGCTCAAGAGCCGGGGGAACCTACTATGGCTACACCTTC
CDR3 protein: CASSRAGGTYYGYTF
J gene: TRBJ1-2
V gene: TRBV18
D gene: .
clone size: many

CDR3 DNA: TGTGCTAGTGGCCCCTCAGGGGCTCACACCGGGGAGCTGTTTTTT
CDR3 protein: CASGPSGAHTGELFF
J gene: TRBJ2-2
V gene: TRBV12-5
D gene: .
clone size: many

CDR3 DNA: TGTGCCAGCAGCGCGAAGGTTGACAGGGGTTCCTACAATGAGCAGTTCTTC
CDR3 protein: CASSAKVDRGSYNEQFF
J gene: TRBJ2-1
V gene: TRBV9
D gene: TRBD1
clone size: .

CDR3 DNA: TGTGCCTGGAGTCGCCCTGATGGGATCGCCGGGGAGCTGTTTTTT
CDR3 protein: CAWSRPDGIAGELFF
J gene: TRBJ2-2
V gene: TRBV30
D gene: .
clone size: few

CDR3 DNA: TGTGCCAGCAGTTTATCCAGGAACACTGGAGCTTTCTTT
CDR3 protein: CASSLSRNTGAFF
J gene: TRBJ1-1
V gene: TRBV28
D gene: .
clone size: .

CDR3 DNA: TGTGCCAGCAGTTCGGACAGAAGGAATGAGCAGTTCTTC
CDR3 protein: CASSSDRRNEQFF
J gene: TRBJ2-1
V gene: TRBV12-3/TRBV12-4
D gene: .
clone size: .

CDR3 DNA: TGTGCCAGTAGTCCCCACTGGTCTGGGGCCAACGTCCTGACTTTC
CDR3 protein: CASSPHWSGANVLTF
J gene: TRBJ2-6
V gene: TRBV19
D gene: .
clone size: .

CDR3 DNA: TGCAGCGTTCGTACCGGGACCCACCAGACCGGGGAGCTGTTTTTT
CDR3 protein: CSVRTGTHQTGELFF
J gene: TRBJ2-2
V gene: TRBV29-1
D gene: .
clone size: many

CDR3 DNA: TGTGCCCTTCCGCCTTGCCAGGGCAGCCTCCCTTATGGCTACACCTTC
CDR3 protein: CALPPCQGSLPYGYTF
J gene: TRBJ1-2
V gene: TRBV18
D gene: .
clone size: few

CDR3 DNA: TGTGCCAGCAGCTCAACAGGGGCTTACTCTGGAAACACCATATATTTT
CDR3 protein: CASSSTGAYSGNTIYF
J gene: TRBJ1-3
V gene: TRBV7-9
D gene: TRBD1
clone size: many

CDR3 DNA: TGCAGTGCTTGGACACCGGGACAGGGGGCCGACGAGCAGTACTTC
CDR3 protein: CSAWTPGQGADEQYF
J gene: TRBJ2-7
V gene: TRBV20-1
D gene: TRBD1
clone size: .

CDR3 DNA: TGCGCCAGCAGCTTAACCGGGACACAGAGCGCCGGGCAGTACTTC
CDR3 protein: CASSLTGTQSAGQYF
J gene: TRBJ2-7
V gene: TRBV5-1
D gene: .
clone size: few